A single T cell receptor (beta chain) is shown here with its context. Its antigen remains unidentified. Repertoires were generated with immunoSEQ multiplex PCR, while TCRdb's copy carries only in-frame clones and drops some. The sample shows about 38,000 clones, around 85% of them seen only once. This sample was taken from a study of radiotherapy plus CTLA-4 blockade in lung cancer. Findings of the study overall: Subsequent to radiotherapy plus ipilimumab, tumor-derived TCR clones underwent expansion in blood.

This CDR3 is built from 15 residues. Trimming pared 0 bases from V and 8 bases from J, leaving 14 bases between. Germline V gene sequence: CDR1 MNHEY, CDR2 SMNVEV (reference sequence). CTLA-4 blockade using ipilimumab, together with focal radiation, was received by patients with chemo-refractory metastatic non-small-cell lung cancer. The rearrangement links TRBV27 to TRBJ1-5; perhaps TRBD1 as D (5 bases). The receptor was isolated from a human donor with non-small cell lung cancer whose response to radiotherapy plus ipilimumab could not be evaluated. Sample: peripheral blood, taken from a patient treated with radiotherapy plus ipilimumab. DNA of the CDR3: TGTGCCAGCAGTTTATCGGCAGGGCCAAATAAGCCCCAGCATTTT. This codes for CASSLSAGPNKPQHF.